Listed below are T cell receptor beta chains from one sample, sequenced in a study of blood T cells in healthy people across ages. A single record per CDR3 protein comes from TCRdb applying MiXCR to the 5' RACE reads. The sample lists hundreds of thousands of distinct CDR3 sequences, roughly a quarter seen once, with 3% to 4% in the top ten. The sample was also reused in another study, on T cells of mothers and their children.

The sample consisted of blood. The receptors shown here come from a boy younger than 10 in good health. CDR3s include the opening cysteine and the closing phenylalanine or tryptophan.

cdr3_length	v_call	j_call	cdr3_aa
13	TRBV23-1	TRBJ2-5	CASSQAGPETQYF
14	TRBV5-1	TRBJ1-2	CASTPGGLDYGYTF
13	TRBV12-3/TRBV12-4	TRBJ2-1	CASRGGHAYEQFF
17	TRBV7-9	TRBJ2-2	CASSSWQGPANTGELFF
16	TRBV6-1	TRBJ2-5	CASSVVRDYDQETQYF
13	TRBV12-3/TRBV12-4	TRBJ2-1	CASSFAEQGAEFF
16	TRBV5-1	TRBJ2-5	CASRPTGTSGAGTQYF
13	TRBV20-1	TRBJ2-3	CSARDPEGNTHYF
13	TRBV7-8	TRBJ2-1	CASSLDARNEQFF
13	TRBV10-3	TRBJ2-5	CAAGETTQETQYF
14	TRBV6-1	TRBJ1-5	CASSEFRVGQPQHF
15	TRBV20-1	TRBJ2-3	CSARDRSGATDTQYF
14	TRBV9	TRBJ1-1	CASSVRGTGDLAFF
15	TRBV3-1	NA	CASSPRWAAQETQYF
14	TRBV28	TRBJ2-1	CASSAPSGHNEQFF
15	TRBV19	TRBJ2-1	CASSKQGQGGNEQFF
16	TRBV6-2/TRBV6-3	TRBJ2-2	CASTGPGTGNTGELFF
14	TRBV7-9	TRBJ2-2	CASSLWDETGELFF
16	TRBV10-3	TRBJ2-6	CAISESTSAGANVLTF
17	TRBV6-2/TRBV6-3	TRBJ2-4	CASSSSLFWSGKNIQYF
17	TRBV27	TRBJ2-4	CASSRYGDDGAKNIQYF
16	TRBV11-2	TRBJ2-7	CASSQRRTVGGYEQYF
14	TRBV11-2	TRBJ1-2	CASSLIGRNYGYTF
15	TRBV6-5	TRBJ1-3	CASRGGQGSGNTIYF
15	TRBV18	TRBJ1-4	CASPPTSAYNEKLFF
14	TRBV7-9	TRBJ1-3	CASSLSTSGNTIYF
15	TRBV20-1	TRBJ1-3	CSARTGSEKGNTIYF
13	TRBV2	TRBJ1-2	CASSRNREDGYTF
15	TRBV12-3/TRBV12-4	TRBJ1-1	CASRGGGLAPPQAFF
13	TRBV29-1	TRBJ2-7	CSVGTGNSYEQYF
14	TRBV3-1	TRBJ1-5	CASSQGRGTQPQHF
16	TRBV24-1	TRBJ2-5	CATSAGTGLGEETQYF
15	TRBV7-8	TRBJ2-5	CASSFTGVGGETQYF
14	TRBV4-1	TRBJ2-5	CASSQGSPQETQYF
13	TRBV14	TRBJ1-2	CASSHLRQSGYTF
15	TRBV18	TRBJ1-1	CASSPNQGANTEAFF
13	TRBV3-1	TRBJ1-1	CASRQVQRGEAFF
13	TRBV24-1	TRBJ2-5	CATSDSTVETQYF
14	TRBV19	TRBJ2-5	CASSTGLAGGTPYF
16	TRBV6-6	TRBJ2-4	CASSPGTGGGITIQYF
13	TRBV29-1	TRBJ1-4	CSVAGSEAEKLFF
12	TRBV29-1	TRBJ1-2	CSVEGGRGGYTF
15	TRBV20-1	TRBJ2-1	CSAVLAGGHYNEQFF
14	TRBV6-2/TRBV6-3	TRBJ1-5	CASSHLGGSQPQHF
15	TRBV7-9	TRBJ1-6	CASSFFRDNNSPLHF
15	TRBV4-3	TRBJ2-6	CAGRGWASGANVLTF
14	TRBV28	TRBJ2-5	CASSLYGGLETQYF
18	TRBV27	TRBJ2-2	CASSGRLAGGPWTGELFF
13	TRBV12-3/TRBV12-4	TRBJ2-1	CASSFDGDNEQFF
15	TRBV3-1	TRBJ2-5	CASSQWDRAQETQYF
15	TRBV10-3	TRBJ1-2	CAHAGQGYPNYGYTF
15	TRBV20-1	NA	CSAQSRTSGSTEQFF
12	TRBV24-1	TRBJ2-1	CATSDLTRWAVF
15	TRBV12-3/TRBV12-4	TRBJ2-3	CASSLVPSGRDTQYF
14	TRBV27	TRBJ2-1	CASSLLLGSNEQFF
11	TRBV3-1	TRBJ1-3	CASSQQNTIYF